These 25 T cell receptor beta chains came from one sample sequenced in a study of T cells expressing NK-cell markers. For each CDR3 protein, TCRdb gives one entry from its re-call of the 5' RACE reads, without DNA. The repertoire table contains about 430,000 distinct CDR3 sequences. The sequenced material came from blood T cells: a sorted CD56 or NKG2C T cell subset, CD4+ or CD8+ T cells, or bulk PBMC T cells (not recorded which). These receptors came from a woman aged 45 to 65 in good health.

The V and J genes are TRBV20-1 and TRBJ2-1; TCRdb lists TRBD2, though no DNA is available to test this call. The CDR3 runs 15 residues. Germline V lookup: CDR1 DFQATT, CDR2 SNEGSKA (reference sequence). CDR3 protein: CSALPGLTSHNEQFF.

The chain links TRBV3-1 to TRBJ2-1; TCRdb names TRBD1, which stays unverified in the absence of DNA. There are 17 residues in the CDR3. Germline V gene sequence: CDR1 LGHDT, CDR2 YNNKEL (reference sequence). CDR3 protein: CASSQDGGTSSYNEQFF.

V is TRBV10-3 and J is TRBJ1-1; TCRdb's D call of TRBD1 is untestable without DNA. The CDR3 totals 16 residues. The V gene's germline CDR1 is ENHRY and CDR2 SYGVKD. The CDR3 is CAISKMVTGGGAEAFF.

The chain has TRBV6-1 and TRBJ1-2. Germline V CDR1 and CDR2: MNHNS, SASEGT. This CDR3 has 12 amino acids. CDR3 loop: CASSPTPYGYTF.

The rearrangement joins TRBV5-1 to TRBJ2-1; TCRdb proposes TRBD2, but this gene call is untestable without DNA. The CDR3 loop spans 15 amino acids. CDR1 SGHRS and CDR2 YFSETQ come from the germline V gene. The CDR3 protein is CASSTSSSSSNEQFF.

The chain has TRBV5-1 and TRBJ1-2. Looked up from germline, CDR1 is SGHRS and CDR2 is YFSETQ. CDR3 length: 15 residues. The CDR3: CASSLAFGASYGYTF.

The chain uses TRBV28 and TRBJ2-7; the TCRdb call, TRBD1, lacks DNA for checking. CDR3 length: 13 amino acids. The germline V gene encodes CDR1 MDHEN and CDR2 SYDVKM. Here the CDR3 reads CAADGTGAYEQYF.

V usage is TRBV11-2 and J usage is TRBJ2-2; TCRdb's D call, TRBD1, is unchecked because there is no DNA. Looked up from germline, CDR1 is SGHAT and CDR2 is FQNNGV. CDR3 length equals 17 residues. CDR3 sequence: CASSLDLKLGAVGELFF.

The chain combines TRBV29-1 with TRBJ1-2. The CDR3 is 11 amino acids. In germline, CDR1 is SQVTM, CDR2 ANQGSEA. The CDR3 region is CSVSSGDGYTF.

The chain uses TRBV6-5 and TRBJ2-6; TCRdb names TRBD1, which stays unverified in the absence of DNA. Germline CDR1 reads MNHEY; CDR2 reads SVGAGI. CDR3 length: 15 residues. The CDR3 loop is CASSYGTTGANVLTF.

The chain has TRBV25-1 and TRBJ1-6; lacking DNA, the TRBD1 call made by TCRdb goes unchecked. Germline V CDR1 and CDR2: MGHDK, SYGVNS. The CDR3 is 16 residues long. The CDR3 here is CASSEYRGQINSPLHF.

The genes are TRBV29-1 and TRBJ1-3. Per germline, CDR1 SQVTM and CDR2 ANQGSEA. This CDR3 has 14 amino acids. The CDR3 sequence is CSATSGQRGNTIYF.

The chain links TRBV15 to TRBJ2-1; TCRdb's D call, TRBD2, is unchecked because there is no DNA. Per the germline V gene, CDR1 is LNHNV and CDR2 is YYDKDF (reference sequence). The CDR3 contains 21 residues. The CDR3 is CATSRIKHSGLAGGRAYEQFF.

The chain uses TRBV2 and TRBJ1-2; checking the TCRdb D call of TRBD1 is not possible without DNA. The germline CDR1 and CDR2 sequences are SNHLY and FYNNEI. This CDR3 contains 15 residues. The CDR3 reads CASSEGSARSHGYTF.

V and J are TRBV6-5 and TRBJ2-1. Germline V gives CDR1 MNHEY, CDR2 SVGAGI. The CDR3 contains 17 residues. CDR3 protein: CASSPRLAVNSYNEQFF.

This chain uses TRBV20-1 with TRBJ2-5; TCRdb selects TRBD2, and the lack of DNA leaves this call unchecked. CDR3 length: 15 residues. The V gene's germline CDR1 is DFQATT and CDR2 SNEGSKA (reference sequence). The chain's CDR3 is CSASLKAGGRETQYF.

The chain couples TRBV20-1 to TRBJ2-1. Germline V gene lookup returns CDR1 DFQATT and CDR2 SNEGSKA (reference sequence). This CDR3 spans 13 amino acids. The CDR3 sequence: CSAPIGGMNEQFF.

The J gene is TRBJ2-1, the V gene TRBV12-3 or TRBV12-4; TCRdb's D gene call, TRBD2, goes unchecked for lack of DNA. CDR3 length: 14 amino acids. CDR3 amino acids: CASRVTSGHNEQFF.

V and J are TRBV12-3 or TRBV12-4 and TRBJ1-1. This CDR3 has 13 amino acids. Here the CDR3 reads CASSFGWATEAFF.

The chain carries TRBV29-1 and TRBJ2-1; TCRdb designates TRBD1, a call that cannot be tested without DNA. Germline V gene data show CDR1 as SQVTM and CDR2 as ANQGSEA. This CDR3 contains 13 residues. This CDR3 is CSGGEGRGDEQFF.

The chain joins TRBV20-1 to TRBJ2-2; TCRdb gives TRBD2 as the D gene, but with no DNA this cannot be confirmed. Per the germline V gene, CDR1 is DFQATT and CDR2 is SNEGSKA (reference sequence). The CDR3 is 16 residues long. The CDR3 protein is CSAVDGLAGVHGELFF.

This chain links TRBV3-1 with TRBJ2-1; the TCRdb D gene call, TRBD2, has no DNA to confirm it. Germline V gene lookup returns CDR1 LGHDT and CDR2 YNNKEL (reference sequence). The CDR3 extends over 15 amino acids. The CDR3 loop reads CASNLSPSQGNEQFF.

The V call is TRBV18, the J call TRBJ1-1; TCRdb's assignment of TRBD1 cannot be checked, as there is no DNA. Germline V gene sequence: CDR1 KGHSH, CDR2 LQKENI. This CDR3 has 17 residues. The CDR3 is CASSPLFQTGDTTEAFF.

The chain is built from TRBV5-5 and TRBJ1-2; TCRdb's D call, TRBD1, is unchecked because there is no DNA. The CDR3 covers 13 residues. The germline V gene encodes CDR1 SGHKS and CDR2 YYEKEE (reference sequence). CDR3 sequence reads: CASSSLYRGGYTF.

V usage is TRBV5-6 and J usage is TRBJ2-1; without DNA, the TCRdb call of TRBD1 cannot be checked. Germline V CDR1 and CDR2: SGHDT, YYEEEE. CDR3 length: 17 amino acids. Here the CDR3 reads CASSLRWGQGVNNEQFF.